The clone carrying this TCR beta chain occurred a few times. Antigen unknown. The CDR3 spans 16 residues. V dropped 2 bases and J dropped 0 bases, with 13 bases sitting between them. CDR1 and CDR2 from the germline V gene are SGHTA and FQGTGA. The entry originates in a study of T-cell memory formation after mild COVID-19. Whole-study findings and limits: Several responding clones turned up in pre-infection memory, indicating that cross-reactive memory may have taken part. Clones that contracted from day 15 to 85 were balanced CD4/CD8, while later expanders leaned CD4+.

After 5'RACE with constant-segment primers, TCR alpha and TCR beta cDNA libraries carrying sample barcodes and UMIs were obtained. TCRdb reanalysed the 5' RACE reads using MiXCR and keeps one entry per CDR3 protein. The table has a few hundred thousand distinct CDR3 sequences, 8.2% seen once. Sequencing was carried out using PBMCs or a T cell subset sorted from them (not recorded which). V gene TRBV7-3 combines with J gene TRBJ1-1, with D hard to call. The receptor comes from a man aged 18 to 29 who had mild COVID-19 (a few samples of this study predate the infection). Cell type and time point are not known. In DNA form, the CDR3 reads TGTGCCAGCAGCTTAGACACAAATAGTATGAACACTGAAGCTTTCTTT. This gives the protein CASSLDTNSMNTEAFF.